What follows are 2 T cell receptor beta chains derived from one specimen sequenced in a study of T cell responses to AZD1222 COVID-19 vaccine. The protocol was immunoSEQ multiplex PCR, while the TCRdb copy is restricted to in-frame clones and leaves out a portion. Of about 160,000 clones listed, 80% to 95% were seen once; the top ten hold about 3.3%. Here the sequenced sample was peripheral blood, taken 28 days after the second AZD1222 dose. The receptors were sampled from an adult who received the AZD1222 COVID-19 vaccine.

The chain recombines TRBV7-2 with TRBJ1-4; perhaps TRBD1 as D (6 bases). Looked up from germline, CDR1 is SGHTA and CDR2 is FQGNSA. V lost 5 bases, J lost 7 bases, and 14 bases lay in between. This CDR3 is built from 14 residues. This CDR3 reads CASSKGGAGEKLFF. The CDR3 nucleotides read TGTGCCAGCAGCAAGGGGGGGGCAGGTGAAAAACTGTTTTTT.

The chain is built from TRBV12-5 and TRBJ2-7, with D hard to call. In germline, CDR1 is LGHNT, CDR2 FRNRAP. The CDR3 has 13 residues. Trimming cost V 6 bases and J 4 bases, with 13 bases left between them. DNA of the CDR3: TGTGCTAGTGGCGTTTCGCTTGGTTACGAGCAGTACTTC. This gives the protein CASGVSLGYEQYF.